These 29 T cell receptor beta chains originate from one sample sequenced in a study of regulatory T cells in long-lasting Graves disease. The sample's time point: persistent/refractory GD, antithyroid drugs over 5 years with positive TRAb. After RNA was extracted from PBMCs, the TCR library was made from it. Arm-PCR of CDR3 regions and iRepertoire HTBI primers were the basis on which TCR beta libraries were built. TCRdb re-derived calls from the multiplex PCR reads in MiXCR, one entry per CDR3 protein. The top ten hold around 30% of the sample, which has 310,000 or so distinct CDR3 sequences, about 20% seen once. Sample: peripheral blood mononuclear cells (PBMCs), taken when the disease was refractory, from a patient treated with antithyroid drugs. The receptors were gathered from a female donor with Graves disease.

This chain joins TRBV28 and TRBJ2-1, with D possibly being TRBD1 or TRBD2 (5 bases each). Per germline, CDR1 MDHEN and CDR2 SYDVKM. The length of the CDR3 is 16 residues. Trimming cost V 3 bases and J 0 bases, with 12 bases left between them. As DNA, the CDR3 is TGTGCCAGCAGTTTTTGGGGGAGAAGCTCCTACAATGAGCAGTTCTTC. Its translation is CASSFWGRSSYNEQFF.

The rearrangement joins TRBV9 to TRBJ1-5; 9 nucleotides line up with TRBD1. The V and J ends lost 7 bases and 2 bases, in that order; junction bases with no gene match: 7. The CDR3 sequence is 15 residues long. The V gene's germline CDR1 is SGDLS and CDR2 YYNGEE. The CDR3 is CASGPGQGRNQPQHF. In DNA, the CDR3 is TGTGCCAGCGGCCCTGGACAGGGGCGCAATCAGCCCCAGCATTTT.

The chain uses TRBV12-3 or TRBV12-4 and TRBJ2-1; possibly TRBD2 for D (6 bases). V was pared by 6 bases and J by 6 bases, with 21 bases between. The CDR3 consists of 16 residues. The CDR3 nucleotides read TGTGCCAGCAGCCAAGTCCGGGACTTGGGCGGCAATGAGCAGTTCTTC. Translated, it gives CASSQVRDLGGNEQFF.

CDR3 DNA: TGTGCCAGCAGTGAATGGGGGGTCGGGGGCGACGAGCAGTACTTC. Translating it yields CASSEWGVGGDEQYF. The chain couples TRBV6-2 or TRBV6-3 to TRBJ2-7; D is possibly TRBD1 or TRBD2 (6 bases each). Germline lookup yields CDR1 MNHEY and CDR2 SVGEGT. This CDR3 comprises 15 residues. The ends were cut back, 5 bases at V and 5 bases at J, with 19 bases in the middle.

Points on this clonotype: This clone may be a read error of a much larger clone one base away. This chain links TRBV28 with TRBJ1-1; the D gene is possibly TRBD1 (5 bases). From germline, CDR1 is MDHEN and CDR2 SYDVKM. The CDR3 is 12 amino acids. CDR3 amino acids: CAGKGRHTEAFF. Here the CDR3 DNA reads TGTGCAGGCAAGGGGAGGCACACTGAAGCTTTCTTT.

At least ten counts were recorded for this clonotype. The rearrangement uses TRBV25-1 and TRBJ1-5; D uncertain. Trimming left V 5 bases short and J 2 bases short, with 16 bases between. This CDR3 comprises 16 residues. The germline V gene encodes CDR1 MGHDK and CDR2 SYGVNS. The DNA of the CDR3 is TGTGCCAGCAGTCCTGCCCCGGCCGGAGGCAATCAGCCCCAGCATTTT. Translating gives CASSPAPAGGNQPQHF.

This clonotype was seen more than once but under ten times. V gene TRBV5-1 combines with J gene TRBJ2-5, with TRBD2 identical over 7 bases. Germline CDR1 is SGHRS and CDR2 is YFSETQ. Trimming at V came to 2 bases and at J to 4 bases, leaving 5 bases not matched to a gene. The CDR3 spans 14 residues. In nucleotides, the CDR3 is TGCGCCAGCAGCTTAGCGGGATGGGGAGAGACCCAGTACTTC. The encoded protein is CASSLAGWGETQYF.

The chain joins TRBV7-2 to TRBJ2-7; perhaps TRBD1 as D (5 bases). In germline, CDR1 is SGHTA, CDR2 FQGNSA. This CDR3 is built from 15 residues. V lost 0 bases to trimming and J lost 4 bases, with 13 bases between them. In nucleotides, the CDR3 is TGTGCCAGCAGCTTAGCGGTCGACAGATTATACGAGCAGTACTTC. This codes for CASSLAVDRLYEQYF.

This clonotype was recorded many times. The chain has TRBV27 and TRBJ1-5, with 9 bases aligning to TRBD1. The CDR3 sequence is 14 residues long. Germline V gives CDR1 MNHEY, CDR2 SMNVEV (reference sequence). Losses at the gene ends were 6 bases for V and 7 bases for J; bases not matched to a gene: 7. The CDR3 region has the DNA TGTGCCAGCAGGACACGGGACAGGGCCCAGCCCCAGCATTTT. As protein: CASRTRDRAQPQHF.

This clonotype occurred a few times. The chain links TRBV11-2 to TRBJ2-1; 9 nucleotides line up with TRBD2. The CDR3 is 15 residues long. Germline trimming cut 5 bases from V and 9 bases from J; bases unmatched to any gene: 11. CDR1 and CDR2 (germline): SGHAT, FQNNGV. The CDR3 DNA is TGTGCCAGCAGCCGACTAGCGGAATCGCGGGGTGAGCAGTTCTTC. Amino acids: CASSRLAESRGEQFF.

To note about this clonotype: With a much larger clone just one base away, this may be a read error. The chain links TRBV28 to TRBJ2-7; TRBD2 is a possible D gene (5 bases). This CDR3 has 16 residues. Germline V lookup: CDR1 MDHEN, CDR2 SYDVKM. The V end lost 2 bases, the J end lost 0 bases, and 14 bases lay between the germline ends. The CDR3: CASSLAGSPHSYEQYF. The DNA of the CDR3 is TGTGCCAGCAGTTTAGCTGGGAGTCCCCACTCCTACGAGCAGTACTTC.

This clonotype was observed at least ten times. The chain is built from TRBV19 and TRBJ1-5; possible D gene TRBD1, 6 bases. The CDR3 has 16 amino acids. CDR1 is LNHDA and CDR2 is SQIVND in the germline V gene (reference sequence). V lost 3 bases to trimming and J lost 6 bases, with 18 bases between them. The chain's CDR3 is CASSMITGRQAQPQHF. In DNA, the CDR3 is TGTGCCAGTAGTATGATCACAGGGCGACAGGCTCAGCCCCAGCATTTT.

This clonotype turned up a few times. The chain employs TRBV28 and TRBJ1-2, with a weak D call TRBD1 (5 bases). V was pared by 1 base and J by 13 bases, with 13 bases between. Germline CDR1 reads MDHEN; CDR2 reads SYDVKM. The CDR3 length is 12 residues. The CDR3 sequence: CASSLSSRVGTF. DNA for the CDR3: TGTGCCAGCAGTTTATCTAGCAGGGTAGGCACCTTC.

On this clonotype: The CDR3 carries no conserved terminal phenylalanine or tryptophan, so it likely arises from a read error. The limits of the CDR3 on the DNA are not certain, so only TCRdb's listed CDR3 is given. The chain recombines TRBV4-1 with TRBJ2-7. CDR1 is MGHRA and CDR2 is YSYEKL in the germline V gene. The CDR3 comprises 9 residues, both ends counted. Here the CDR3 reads CASSRRQDL.

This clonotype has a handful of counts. The CDR3 nucleotides are TGTGCCAGTAGTATGAGGCGTAGCAATCAGCCCCAGCATTTT. It yields the protein CASSMRRSNQPQHF. J is TRBJ1-5 and V is TRBV19, with D unclear. Trimming shortened V by 3 bases and J by 0 bases, and 6 bases separated the two germline ends. This CDR3 spans 14 amino acids. The germline V gene encodes CDR1 LNHDA and CDR2 SQIVND (reference sequence).

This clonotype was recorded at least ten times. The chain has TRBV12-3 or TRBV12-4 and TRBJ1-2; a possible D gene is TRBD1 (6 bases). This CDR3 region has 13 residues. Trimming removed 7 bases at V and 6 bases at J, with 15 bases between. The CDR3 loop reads CASTYPGVNGYTF. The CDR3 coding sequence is TGTGCCAGCACCTACCCAGGGGTAAATGGCTACACCTTC.

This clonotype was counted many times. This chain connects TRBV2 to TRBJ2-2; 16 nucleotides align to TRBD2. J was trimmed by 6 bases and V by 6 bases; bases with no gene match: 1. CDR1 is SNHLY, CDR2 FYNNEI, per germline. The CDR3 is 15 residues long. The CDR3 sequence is CASRGLAGGSGELFF. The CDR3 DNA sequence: TGTGCCAGCAGGGGACTAGCGGGAGGGTCCGGGGAGCTGTTTTTT.

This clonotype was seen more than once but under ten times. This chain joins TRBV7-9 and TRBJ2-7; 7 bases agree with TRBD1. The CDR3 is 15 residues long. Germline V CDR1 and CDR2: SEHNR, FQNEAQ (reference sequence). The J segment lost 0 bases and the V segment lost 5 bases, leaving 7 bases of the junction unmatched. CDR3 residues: CASSITGTDSYEQYF. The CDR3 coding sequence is TGTGCCAGCAGCATAACCGGGACAGACTCCTACGAGCAGTACTTC.

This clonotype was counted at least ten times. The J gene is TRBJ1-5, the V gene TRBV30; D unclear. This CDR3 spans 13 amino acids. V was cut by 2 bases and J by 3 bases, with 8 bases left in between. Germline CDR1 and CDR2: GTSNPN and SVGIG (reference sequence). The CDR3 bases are TGTGCCTGGAGTAAAACGTCCAATCAGCCCCAGCATTTT. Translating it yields CAWSKTSNQPQHF. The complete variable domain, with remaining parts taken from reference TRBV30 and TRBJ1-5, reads SQTIHQWPATLVQPVGSPLSLECTVEGTSNPNLYWYRQAAGRGLQLLFYSVGIGQISSEVPQNLSASRPQDRQFILSSKKLLLSDSGFYLCAWSKTSNQPQHFGDGTRLSIL.

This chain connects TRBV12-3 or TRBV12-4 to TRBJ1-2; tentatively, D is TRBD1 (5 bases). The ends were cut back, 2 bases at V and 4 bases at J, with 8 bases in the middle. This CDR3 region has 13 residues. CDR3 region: CASSLRGVYGYTF. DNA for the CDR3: TGTGCCAGCAGTTTACGGGGGGTCTATGGCTACACCTTC.

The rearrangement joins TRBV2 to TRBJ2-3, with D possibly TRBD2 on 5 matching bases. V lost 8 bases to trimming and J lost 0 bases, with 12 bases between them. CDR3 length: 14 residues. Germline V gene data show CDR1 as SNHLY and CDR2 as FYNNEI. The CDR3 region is CASRTGVSTDTQYF. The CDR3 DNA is TGTGCCAGCCGTACCGGGGTTAGCACAGATACGCAGTATTTT.

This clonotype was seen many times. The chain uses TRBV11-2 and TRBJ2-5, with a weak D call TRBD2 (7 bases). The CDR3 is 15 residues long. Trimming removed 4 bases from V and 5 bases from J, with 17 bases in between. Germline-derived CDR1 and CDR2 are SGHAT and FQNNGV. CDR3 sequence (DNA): TGTGCCAGCAGCTCCAGCGGGGCTAGGGGGGAGACCCAGTACTTC. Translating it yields CASSSSGARGETQYF. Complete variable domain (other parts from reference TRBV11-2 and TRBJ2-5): EAGVAQSPRYKIIEKRQSVAFWCNPISGHATLYWYQQILGQGPKLLIQFQNNGVVDDSQLPKDRFSAERLKGVDSTLKIQPAKLEDSAVYLCASSSSGARGETQYFGPGTRLLVL.

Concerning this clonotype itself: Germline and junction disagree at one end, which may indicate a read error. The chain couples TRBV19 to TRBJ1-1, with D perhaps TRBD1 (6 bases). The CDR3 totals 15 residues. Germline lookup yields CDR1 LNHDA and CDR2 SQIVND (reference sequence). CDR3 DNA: TGTGCCAGTAGTAGGGGGACACATAGGGACACTGAAGCTTCCTTT. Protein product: CASSRGTHRDTEASF.

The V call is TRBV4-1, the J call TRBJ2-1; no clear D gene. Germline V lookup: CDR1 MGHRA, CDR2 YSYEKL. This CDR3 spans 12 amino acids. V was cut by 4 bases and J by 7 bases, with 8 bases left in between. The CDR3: CASSLKWNEQFF. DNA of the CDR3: TGCGCCAGCAGCCTGAAGTGGAATGAGCAGTTCTTC.

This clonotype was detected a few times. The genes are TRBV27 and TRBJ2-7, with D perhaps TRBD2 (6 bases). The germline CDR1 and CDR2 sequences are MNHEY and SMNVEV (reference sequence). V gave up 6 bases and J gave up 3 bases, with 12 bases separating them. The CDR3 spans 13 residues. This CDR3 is CASRGGPRYEQYF. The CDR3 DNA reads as TGTGCCAGCAGGGGGGGTCCCCGCTACGAGCAGTACTTC.

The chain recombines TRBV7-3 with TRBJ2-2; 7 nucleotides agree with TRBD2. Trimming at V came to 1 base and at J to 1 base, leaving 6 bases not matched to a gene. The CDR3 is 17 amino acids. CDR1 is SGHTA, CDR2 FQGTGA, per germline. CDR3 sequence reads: CASSLSGLGMNTGELFF. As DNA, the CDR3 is TGTGCCAGCAGCTTAAGTGGACTAGGAATGAACACCGGGGAGCTGTTTTTT.

The CDR3 DNA reads as TGCGCCAGCAGCTTTGCATCGGGACTAGCGGGGGATACCTACGAGCAGTACTTC. Translating it yields CASSFASGLAGDTYEQYF. The gene calls are TRBV5-1 and TRBJ2-7; 14 positions match TRBD2. The CDR3 covers 18 residues. J lost 2 bases, V lost 2 bases, and 9 bases had no gene match. Per the germline V gene, CDR1 is SGHRS and CDR2 is YFSETQ.

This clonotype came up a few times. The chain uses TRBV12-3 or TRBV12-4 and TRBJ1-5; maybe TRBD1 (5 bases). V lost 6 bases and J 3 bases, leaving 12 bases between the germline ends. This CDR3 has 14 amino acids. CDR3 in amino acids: CASRSGTLNQPQHF. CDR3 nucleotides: TGTGCCAGCAGGTCCGGGACCCTCAATCAGCCCCAGCATTTT.

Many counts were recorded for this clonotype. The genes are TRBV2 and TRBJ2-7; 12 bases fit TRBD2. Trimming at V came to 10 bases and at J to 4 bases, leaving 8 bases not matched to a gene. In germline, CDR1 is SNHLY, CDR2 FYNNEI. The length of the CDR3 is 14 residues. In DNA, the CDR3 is TGTGCCACGAAACGGACTAGCGGGATTTACGAGCAGTACTTC. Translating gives CATKRTSGIYEQYF.